One and the same sample provided the 8 T cell receptor beta chains below, sequenced in a study of T cells in Graves' hyperthyroidism and ophthalmopathy. RNA transcripts served as the template for amplifying TCR beta CDR3 regions. In the first-round RT-PCR of the TCR CDR3, the HTBI primer set was used. TCRdb called the multiplex PCR reads again in MiXCR, with one record for every CDR3 protein. The data show about 610,000 distinct CDR3 sequences, around 46% seen once. Sequencing was done on a sample of peripheral blood or thyroid tissue (not recorded which). The receptors shown here come from a woman aged 18 to 35 with Graves' hyperthyroidism.

V is TRBV7-3 and J is TRBJ2-1; tentatively, D is TRBD2 (6 bases). The CDR3 is 15 amino acids. V was shortened by 0 bases and J by 6 bases, with 12 bases between the two germline ends. The germline CDR1 and CDR2 sequences are SGHTA and FQGTGA. The CDR3 spells CASSLTRESLNEQFF. The CDR3 DNA is TGTGCCAGCAGCTTAACCCGGGAGAGTCTCAATGAGCAGTTCTTC.

This clonotype was observed many times. The chain recombines TRBV4-2 with TRBJ2-7, with D perhaps given as TRBD1 or TRBD2 (5 bases each). The V gene lost 3 bases and the J gene lost 6 bases, with 15 bases spanning the gap. CDR1 is LGHNA and CDR2 is YNFKEQ in the germline V gene. The CDR3 is 14 residues long. As DNA, the CDR3 is TGTGCCAGCAGCCATTACTCCGGGACGAGCGAGCAGTACTTC. It specifies CASSHYSGTSEQYF.

The DNA for the CDR3 is TGTGCCAGCAGCTTCCCGAGCTCAGAACCCTACGAGCAGTACTTC. This translates into CASSFPSSEPYEQYF. The chain has TRBV7-2 and TRBJ2-7; D gene unclear. V was shortened by 3 bases and J by 2 bases, with 14 bases between the two germline ends. This CDR3 is 15 amino acids long. Germline CDR1 is SGHTA and CDR2 is FQGNSA. The full variable domain, in which reference TRBV7-2 and TRBJ2-7 provide the parts outside the CDR3, is GAGVSQSPSNKVTEKGKDVELRCDPISGHTALYWYRQSLGQGLEFLIYFQGNSAPDKSGLPSDRFSAERTGGSVSTLTIQRTQQEDSAVYLCASSFPSSEPYEQYFGPGTRLTVT.

In its sample, this clonotype was seen a few times. The gene calls are TRBV7-8 and TRBJ2-7, with TRBD2 matching 13 bases. The assigned J gene may be wrong: the sequence end matches TRBJ2-1 better. CDR1 is SGHVS and CDR2 is FQNEAQ in the germline V gene. The CDR3 is 15 amino acids. Here the CDR3 reads CASSAGLAGNNEQFF. Here the CDR3 DNA reads TGTGCCAGCAGCGCGGGACTAGCGGGAAACAATGAGCAGTTCTTC.

A single count supports this clonotype. This chain links TRBV11-1 with TRBJ2-5; 9 nucleotides match TRBD1. The CDR3 totals 15 residues. Germline V gene data show CDR1 as SGHAT and CDR2 as FQDESV (reference sequence). The V gene end was trimmed by 4 bases and the J gene end by 1 base; junction bases not matched to a gene: 4. CDR3 nucleotide sequence: TGTGCCAGCAGCTCTGGACAGGGGAGCCAAGAGACCCAGTACTTC. It specifies CASSSGQGSQETQYF.

This rearrangement joins TRBV7-8 to TRBJ1-1; TRBD1 matches 9 bases. The CDR3 totals 15 residues. Germline CDR1 reads SGHVS; CDR2 reads FQNEAQ. With V trimmed by 5 bases and J by 5 bases, 9 bases remained unmatched. The CDR3 spells CASSDRQGGRTEAFF. The CDR3 DNA reads TGTGCCAGCAGCGACCGACAGGGGGGGAGGACTGAAGCTTTCTTT.

This clonotype was counted ten times or more. The chain combines TRBV6-6 with TRBJ2-7; 8 bases fit TRBD2. Trimming removed 8 bases from V and 0 bases from J; junction bases left unmatched: 12. The germline gives CDR1 MNHNY, CDR2 SVGAGI (reference sequence). The CDR3 is 16 amino acids. CDR3 sequence: CASGMGPAGVSYEQYF. CDR3 nucleotides: TGTGCCAGCGGGATGGGGCCAGCGGGAGTCTCCTACGAGCAGTACTTC.

This clonotype was seen a handful of times. The J gene is TRBJ2-7, the V gene TRBV3-1; 8 bases fit TRBD2. Germline loops: CDR1 LGHDT, CDR2 YNNKEL (reference sequence). J lost 4 bases, V lost 6 bases, and 11 bases had no gene match. The CDR3 covers 15 residues. The CDR3 spells CASSRSGAQAYEQYF. CDR3 nucleotides: TGTGCCAGCAGTCGTAGCGGGGCACAGGCGTACGAGCAGTACTTC.